Shown below are 30 T cell receptor beta chains from a single sample sequenced in a study of identical twins. Each CDR3 protein is one row after TCRdb ran MiXCR on the 5' RACE reads. The sample lists under 250,000 distinct CDR3 sequences, around 6.9% occurring once. These data were likewise used in another study, on yellow fever vaccine responses in identical twins.

The sequencing sample was made of memory (CD45RO+) T cells sorted from blood. The source of these receptors is a woman under 30 in good health.

This clonotype appeared many times. V gene TRBV29-1 combines with J gene TRBJ2-2; TRBD2 matches 16 bases. The CDR3 has 18 residues. CDR1 and CDR2 (germline): SQVTM, ANQGSEA. Germline trimming cut 7 bases from V and 6 bases from J; bases unmatched to any gene: 14. The CDR3 here is CSAGIGGLAGGFAGELFF. In DNA, the CDR3 is TGCAGCGCGGGGATTGGGGGACTAGCGGGAGGGTTCGCCGGGGAGCTGTTTTTT.

The gene calls are TRBV27 and TRBJ2-7, with D perhaps matching TRBD1 (6 bases). CDR3 size: 14 residues. The germline gives CDR1 MNHEY, CDR2 SMNVEV (reference sequence). The V end was cut by 8 bases, the J end by 0 bases, with 14 bases between. CDR3 nucleotides: TGTGCCAGCGGCTACCGGGACAACTCCTACGAGCAGTACTTC. Encoded protein: CASGYRDNSYEQYF.

This sequence joins TRBV29-1 and TRBJ1-3; possibly TRBD1 for D (5 bases). Between the trimmed V and J ends, which lost 5 bases and 4 bases, there was a span of 12 bases. The CDR3 runs to 13 residues. In germline, CDR1 is SQVTM, CDR2 ANQGSEA. As DNA, the CDR3 is TGCAGCGTTCCAGGGCCGAAAGGAAACACCATATATTTT. Its translation is CSVPGPKGNTIYF.

This clonotype was recorded at least ten times. V usage is TRBV9 and J usage is TRBJ2-1, with TRBD2 identical over 10 bases. V trimming: 0 bases; J trimming: 7 bases; junction bases outside the gene matches: 7. This CDR3 is 16 amino acids long. CDR1 and CDR2 (germline): SGDLS, YYNGEE. The CDR3 DNA is TGTGCCAGCAGCGTAGGCCCCAGCGGGGGGGCTAATGAGCAGTTCTTC. This codes for CASSVGPSGGANEQFF.

The table lists this clonotype with many counts. The chain employs TRBV11-2 and TRBJ2-5; D ambiguous. Trimming left V 1 base short and J 7 bases short, with 10 bases between. Germline V gives CDR1 SGHAT, CDR2 FQNNGV. The CDR3 totals 13 residues. In nucleotides, the CDR3 is TGTGCCAGCAGCTTAGCCCAGACTTGGACCCAGTACTTC. It yields the protein CASSLAQTWTQYF.

This clonotype occurred a few times. The chain uses TRBV27 and TRBJ2-1; 10 bases line up with TRBD2. Germline trimming cut 5 bases from V and 5 bases from J; bases unmatched to any gene: 6. Looked up from germline, CDR1 is MNHEY and CDR2 is SMNVEV (reference sequence). The CDR3 contains 15 residues. For the CDR3, the DNA is TGTGCCAGCAGTGTAATAGCGGGGGGCCACAATGAGCAGTTCTTC. This gives the protein CASSVIAGGHNEQFF.

The table lists this clonotype with a few counts. The V call is TRBV19, the J call TRBJ1-2; a possible D gene is TRBD1 (5 bases). This CDR3 spans 12 amino acids. Germline lookup yields CDR1 LNHDA and CDR2 SQIVND (reference sequence). CDR3 sequence reads: CVTGFGRYGYTF. The DNA for the CDR3 is TGTGTCACAGGTTTTGGGAGGTATGGCTACACCTTC. Combining the CDR3 with reference TRBV19 and TRBJ1-2 gives the whole variable domain DGGITQSPKYLFRKEGQNVTLSCEQNLNHDAMYWYRQDPGQGLRLIYYSQIVNDFQKGDIAEGYSVSREKKESFPLTVTSAQKNPTAFYLCVTGFGRYGYTFGSGTRLTVV.

This clonotype was seen only a few times. The chain is built from TRBV11-2 and TRBJ2-3; TRBD1 agrees at 7 bases. The trim removed 5 bases at V and 5 bases at J, leaving 7 bases unmatched. The CDR3 is 14 amino acids. Germline lookup yields CDR1 SGHAT and CDR2 FQNNGV. DNA for the CDR3: TGTGCCAGCAGCCCCCGGGCAGGGGGAGATACGCAGTATTTT. It translates to CASSPRAGGDTQYF.

The V and J genes are TRBV20-1 and TRBJ2-7, with TRBD2 matching 9 bases. Per the germline V gene, CDR1 is DFQATT and CDR2 is SNEGSKA (reference sequence). The junction had 6 bases not matched to a gene; V was cut back by 3 bases and J by 0 bases. CDR3 length equals 15 residues. The CDR3 coding sequence is TGCAGTGCTAGTAGTAGCGGGGGCTCCTCCTACGAGCAGTACTTC. It specifies CSASSSGGSSYEQYF.

This clonotype showed up many times. The chain recombines TRBV7-2 with TRBJ2-2, with a possible D match to TRBD1 (5 bases). Germline V gives CDR1 SGHTA, CDR2 FQGNSA. The CDR3 spans 16 residues. The ends were cut back, 2 bases at V and 5 bases at J, with 15 bases in the middle. The CDR3 reads CASSLTIIPGTGELFF. The CDR3 nucleotides read TGTGCCAGCAGCTTAACGATTATACCAGGGACCGGGGAGCTGTTTTTT.

This rearrangement joins TRBV20-1 to TRBJ2-2; 8 nucleotides align to TRBD2. Germline CDR1 and CDR2: DFQATT and SNEGSKA (reference sequence). CDR3 size: 15 residues. J lost 5 bases, V lost 0 bases, and 5 bases had no gene match. CDR3 bases: TGCAGTGCTAGAGAGAGCGAGCGGGGGACCGGGGAGCTGTTTTTT. Translation: CSARESERGTGELFF.

CDR3 residues: CSARDSRRGMYQPQHF. CDR3 bases: TGCAGTGCTAGAGATTCCCGGCGGGGGATGTATCAGCCCCAGCATTTT. This chain joins TRBV20-1 and TRBJ1-5; tentative D call: TRBD1 (5 bases). Germline-derived CDR1 and CDR2 are DFQATT and SNEGSKA (reference sequence). The CDR3 loop spans 16 amino acids. The V end was cut by 0 bases, the J end by 5 bases, with 17 bases between.

The table lists this clonotype with many counts. This chain joins TRBV11-2 and TRBJ1-5, with D possibly TRBD1 on 5 matching bases. The V end was cut by 5 bases, the J end by 4 bases, with 12 bases between. Per germline, CDR1 SGHAT and CDR2 FQNNGV. This CDR3 is 14 amino acids long. The CDR3 bases are TGTGCCAGCAGCACAGGCAACAGGAATCAGCCCCAGCATTTT. Translated, it gives CASSTGNRNQPQHF.

V gene TRBV10-1 combines with J gene TRBJ2-3; unclear D gene. The V and J ends lost 4 bases and 6 bases respectively, with 5 bases between them. In germline, CDR1 is WNHNN, CDR2 SYGVQD (reference sequence). The CDR3 is 11 residues long. The CDR3 nucleotides are TGCGCCAGCAGTGTGGGGGATACGCAGTATTTT. Protein: CASSVGDTQYF.

This clonotype was detected many times. The V and J genes are TRBV10-3 and TRBJ1-2; D is perhaps TRBD1 (6 bases). Germline lookup yields CDR1 ENHRY and CDR2 SYGVKD. CDR3 length: 13 amino acids. Trimming took 7 bases from V and 4 from J, leaving 13 bases between them. The CDR3 bases are TGTGCCATCAACCCGACAGGAATCTATGGCTACACCTTC. Residues: CAINPTGIYGYTF.

This chain links TRBV5-1 with TRBJ1-6; no firm D call. V lost 4 bases and J 7 bases, leaving 18 bases between the germline ends. From germline, CDR1 is SGHRS and CDR2 YFSETQ. The CDR3 spans 16 residues. DNA of the CDR3: TGCGCCAGCAGCCGCGGAGGTTCAGGCAGCAATTCACCCCTCCACTTT. This translates into CASSRGGSGSNSPLHF.

The J gene is TRBJ2-7, the V gene TRBV5-4, with TRBD2 matching over 14 bases. The CDR3 consists of 15 residues. The V and J ends lost 4 bases and 5 bases, in that order; junction bases with no gene match: 5. Germline CDR1 SGHNT, CDR2 YYREEE (reference sequence). DNA for the CDR3: TGTGCCAGCAGCCCTTGGACTAGCGGGGGGCACGAGCAGTACTTC. This encodes CASSPWTSGGHEQYF.

This clonotype was detected ten times or more. This rearrangement joins TRBV12-3 or TRBV12-4 to TRBJ1-6; D might be TRBD1 (6 bases). The V end lost 6 bases, the J end lost 10 bases, and 19 bases lay between the germline ends. The CDR3 is 15 amino acids. The CDR3 is CASRPKGGGISPLHF. In DNA, the CDR3 is TGTGCCAGCAGGCCAAAGGGAGGGGGAATCTCACCCCTCCACTTT.

The chain uses TRBV20-1 and TRBJ2-5; 7 bases agree with TRBD1. The CDR3 runs to 15 residues. Germline V lookup: CDR1 DFQATT, CDR2 SNEGSKA (reference sequence). Trimming cost V 6 bases and J 3 bases; bases outside gene matches: 13. The CDR3 coding sequence is TGCAGTGCGAGCAGGGGGACCGTCGGGAAAGAGACCCAGTACTTC. Its protein is CSASRGTVGKETQYF.

This clonotype came up many times. Germline and junction disagree at one end, which may indicate a read error. The genes are TRBV3-1 and TRBJ1-6; the D is unclear. This CDR3 has 12 amino acids. CDR1 and CDR2 (germline): LGHDT, YNNKEL (reference sequence). The CDR3 DNA reads TGTGCCAGCAGCCTTCCAACGGGCCCAGTCTACTTT. Amino acids: CASSLPTGPVYF.

This clonotype has more than one count but fewer than ten. The genes are TRBV14 and TRBJ1-6; D uncertain. Deletions cut 4 bases from V and 3 bases from J, with 7 bases between. This CDR3 contains 14 residues. Looked up from germline, CDR1 is SGHDN and CDR2 is FVKESK. The CDR3 DNA is TGTGCCAGCAGCCCTCAGGTCTATAATTCACCCCTCCACTTT. This gives the protein CASSPQVYNSPLHF.

The rearrangement links TRBV6-2 or TRBV6-3 to TRBJ2-3; no clear D. CDR1 and CDR2 (germline): MNHEY, SVGEGT. The CDR3 consists of 15 residues. The V end was cut by 4 bases, the J end by 6 bases, with 17 bases between. The CDR3 DNA reads as TGTGCCAGCAGTTCCGACGCAGGATCAGCCGATACGCAGTATTTT. This codes for CASSSDAGSADTQYF.

The chain joins TRBV4-1 to TRBJ2-7; D not resolved. Germline CDR1 reads MGHRA; CDR2 reads YSYEKL. The CDR3 consists of 12 residues. V was trimmed by 4 bases and J by 5 bases, leaving 9 bases between them. The CDR3 DNA reads TGCGCCAGCAGCCTCATTTCGGACGAGCAGTACTTC. Residues: CASSLISDEQYF.

The rearrangement joins TRBV29-1 to TRBJ1-1, with D perhaps TRBD1 (5 bases). This CDR3 has 13 amino acids. Looked up from germline, CDR1 is SQVTM and CDR2 is ANQGSEA. V shed 7 bases and J shed 5 bases, with 17 bases lying between them. The CDR3 coding sequence is TGCAGCGCCGACGGGGGGACGTTGACTGAAGCTTTCTTT. It translates to CSADGGTLTEAFF.

The chain has TRBV27 and TRBJ2-1, with 9 bases matching TRBD2. This CDR3 comprises 15 residues. V lost 4 bases to trimming and J lost 0 bases; unmatched junction nucleotides: 1. The germline gives CDR1 MNHEY, CDR2 SMNVEV (reference sequence). This CDR3 is CASSSLAGSYNEQFF. For the CDR3, the DNA is TGTGCCAGCAGTTCACTAGCGGGCTCCTACAATGAGCAGTTCTTC.

This clonotype was found many times. The V call is TRBV9, the J call TRBJ2-1; 7 positions agree with TRBD2. The CDR3 has 15 residues. Germline V CDR1 and CDR2: SGDLS, YYNGEE. V shed 4 bases and J 0 bases; nucleotides not matched to a gene: 4. The CDR3 sequence: CASSLGTTSYNEQFF. As DNA, the CDR3 is TGTGCCAGCAGCCTCGGGACTACCTCCTACAATGAGCAGTTCTTC.

This clonotype was detected ten times or more. The V call is TRBV6-5, the J call TRBJ1-6, with TRBD1 matching over 8 bases. Unmatched junction bases numbered 15, after V lost 4 bases and J lost 10 bases. The CDR3 length is 17 residues. CDR1 and CDR2 from the germline V gene are MNHEY and SVGAGI. The CDR3 DNA reads as TGTGCCAGCAGTTCCGGACAGGGTCTAGTGAGAGTCTCACCCCTCCACTTT. Its translation: CASSSGQGLVRVSPLHF.

This clonotype appeared many times. V usage is TRBV7-8 and J usage is TRBJ2-2; D remains ambiguous. Germline assignment: CDR1 SGHVS and CDR2 FQNEAQ. V lost 6 bases and J 6 bases, leaving 14 bases between the germline ends. The CDR3 length is 14 residues. CDR3 amino acids: CASSPHPYSGELFF. DNA of the CDR3: TGTGCCAGCAGTCCCCACCCTTACTCCGGGGAGCTGTTTTTT. The full variable domain, its missing parts supplied by reference TRBV7-8 and TRBJ2-2, is GAGVSQSPRYKVAKRGQDVALRCDPISGHVSLFWYQQALGQGPEFLTYFQNEAQLDKSGLPSDRFFAERPEGSVSTLKIQRTQQEDSAVYLCASSPHPYSGELFFGEGSRLTVL.

This clonotype was observed at least ten times. The chain recombines TRBV20-1 with TRBJ1-1; D call uncertain. The length of the CDR3 is 13 residues. Trimming cost V 5 bases and J 6 bases, with 16 bases left between them. Germline loops: CDR1 DFQATT, CDR2 SNEGSKA (reference sequence). CDR3 nucleotides: TGCAGTGCTGACTGGGGTACTGACGCTGAAGCTTTCTTT. Residues: CSADWGTDAEAFF.

Many counts were recorded for this clonotype. The V call is TRBV29-1, the J call TRBJ2-2; D tentatively reads TRBD1 or TRBD2 (5 bases each). Germline assignment: CDR1 SQVTM and CDR2 ANQGSEA. The CDR3 covers 13 residues. Trimming cost V 3 bases and J 4 bases, with 9 bases left between them. The CDR3 reads CSVEGDVTGELFF. DNA for the CDR3: TGCAGCGTTGAGGGGGACGTCACCGGGGAGCTGTTTTTT.